The source of this T cell receptor beta chain is a study of T cell changes during pregnancy in multiple sclerosis (dated by TCRdb to the late 2010s). Study-wide context: The study examined how the T cell repertoire changed over the course of pregnancy in women with multiple sclerosis.

A remark on this clone: It has no known antigen specificity. Base qualities are not provided; no much larger clone lies one nucleotide away.

Germline trimming: 6 bases from V, 5 bases from J; junction bases outside gene matches: 4. The germline V gene gives CDR1 as MNHEY and CDR2 as SVGAGI. From its cysteine to its phenylalanine, the CDR3 spans 15 amino acids. The retained sequence is limited to the CDR3, 45 bases, with the frame set at the first base. Library prep was done by the immunoSEQ multiplex PCR assay. TCRdb's version of the immuneACCESS table is confined to in-frame rearrangements and falls short of the full clone set. An unresolved V gene accounts for under half of the shortfall where checked; the remainder is of unknown origin. The sample profile shows approximately 69,000 clones; more than 90% of them were found once. The ten top clones hold 2.1% of the sample.

The clonotype comes from a female donor in good health, enrolled as a control in a pregnancy study. This receptor chain uses TRBV6-5 and TRBJ2-1; TRBD2 agrees with 13 junctional bases. The sample here was peripheral blood, taken in the second trimester of pregnancy. Read as DNA, the sequence is TGTGCCAGCAGGCGGACTAGCGGGGGTCACAATGAGCAGTTCTTC. Translated, this is CASRRTSGGHNEQFF.